This T cell receptor (beta chain) derives from a study of blood T cell repertoires in COVID-19 (dated by TCRdb to 2020 to 2021). About the investigation overall: Samples covering the acute and convalescent phases of COVID-19 were provided by collaborators in the United States, Italy and Spain. The prospective study material was composed of cDNA or gDNA derived from T cells, B-cell-depleted T cells, or PBMCs. Subjects who had been exposed to COVID-19, were actively infected with it, or had recovered from it provided the deeply sampled blood TCRbeta repertoires that made up the dataset. The repertoires were made available in a free public database intended to serve as a resource for research on the immune response to SARS-CoV-2. Samples were obtained from the ongoing ImmuneRACE study (first 160 participants) and from about 1,300 subjects provided by 6 global collaborators. Sample metadata almost always included a de-identified subject ID, COVID-19 status, age in years and sex. Where available, HLA class I and class II types were obtained from metadata supplied by the sample provider rather than from assay-based typing. The investigation overall reported the following: The amount of clinical and demographic metadata varied by source and participant and was provided uncurated.

The CDR3 has 17 amino acids, counting the end cysteine and phenylalanine. The DNA shown is the 51-base CDR3, in frame from base 1. Looking up the germline V gene yields CDR1 MDHEN and CDR2 SYDVKM. After removal of 5 bases from V and 5 bases from J, the junction retains 15 bases not matched to a gene. Comments on this clone: Its antigen remains undetermined. The sample holds no much larger clone one base away, and base qualities are not on file.

Each collaborating institution followed its own protocols to collect whole blood in K2EDTA tubes. Collaborator samples were shipped for TCRbeta analysis as frozen whole blood, isolated PBMCs, or DNA extracted from either sample type. TCRbeta CDR3 regions were amplified from genomic DNA using the immunoSEQ Assay, a bias-controlled multiplex PCR. As for the authors' bioinformatics: Nucleated cell counts per sample were estimated from amplification of reference gene primers within the assay. To quantify the absolute abundance of each unique TCRbeta CDR3 rearrangement, sequence reads were collapsed and filtered. Productive Simpson clonality was computed per sample as the square root of Simpson's diversity index over productive rearrangements. TCRdb re-hosts the immuneACCESS table, in-frame sequences only. Its copies lack some clones; in the studies checked, an unresolved V gene accounts for under half of them, and the cause for the rest is not known. That table supplies the V and J calls and clone size; D and trimming were determined from the DNA. The sample profile shows about 210,000 clones; about 86% of them were found once. The ten largest clones add up to 8.2% of the sample.

This sequence was found in a woman between 45 and 65 years old with acute or convalescent COVID-19. This sequence uses TRBV28 and TRBJ2-7, with 10 junctional bases fitting TRBD2. Sequenced material: peripheral blood. Here the CDR3 is given as CASSPLKAGGPIDEQYF. The nucleotide sequence is TGTGCCAGCAGTCCCCTCAAAGCGGGAGGGCCAATCGACGAGCAGTACTTC.